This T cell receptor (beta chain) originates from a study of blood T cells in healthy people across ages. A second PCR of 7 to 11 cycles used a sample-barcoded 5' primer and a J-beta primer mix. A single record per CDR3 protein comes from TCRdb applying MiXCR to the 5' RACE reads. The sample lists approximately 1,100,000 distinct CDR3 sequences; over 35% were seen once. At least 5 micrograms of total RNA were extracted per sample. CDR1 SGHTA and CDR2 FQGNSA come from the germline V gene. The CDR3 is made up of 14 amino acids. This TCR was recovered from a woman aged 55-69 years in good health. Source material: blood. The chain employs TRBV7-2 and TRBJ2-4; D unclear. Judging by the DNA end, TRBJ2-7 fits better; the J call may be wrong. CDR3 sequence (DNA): TGTGCCAGCAGTGAGGTGGGAAATCTCCTCGAGCAGTACTTC. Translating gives CASSEVGNLLEQYF.